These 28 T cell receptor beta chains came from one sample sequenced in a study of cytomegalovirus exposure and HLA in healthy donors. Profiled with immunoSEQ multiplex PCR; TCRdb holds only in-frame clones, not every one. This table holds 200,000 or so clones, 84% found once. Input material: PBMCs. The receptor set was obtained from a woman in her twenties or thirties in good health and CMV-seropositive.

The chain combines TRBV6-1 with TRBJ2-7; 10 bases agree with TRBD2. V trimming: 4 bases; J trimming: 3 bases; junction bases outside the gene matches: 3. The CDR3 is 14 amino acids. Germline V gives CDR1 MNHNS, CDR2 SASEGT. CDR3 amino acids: CASSGTSGFYEQYF. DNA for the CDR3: TGTGCCAGCAGTGGGACTAGCGGCTTCTACGAGCAGTACTTC.

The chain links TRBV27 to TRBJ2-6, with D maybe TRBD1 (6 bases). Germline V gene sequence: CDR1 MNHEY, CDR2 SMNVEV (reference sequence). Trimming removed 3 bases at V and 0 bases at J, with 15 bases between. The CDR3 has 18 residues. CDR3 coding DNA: TGTGCCAGCAGTTTCCAACAGGGACGATCCTCTGGGGCCAACGTCCTGACTTTC. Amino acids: CASSFQQGRSSGANVLTF. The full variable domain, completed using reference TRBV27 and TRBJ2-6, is EAQVTQNPRYLITVTGKKLTVTCSQNMNHEYMSWYRQDPGLGLRQIYYSMNVEVTDKGDVPEGYKVSRKEKRNFPLILESPSPNQTSLYFCASSFQQGRSSGANVLTFGAGSRLTVL.

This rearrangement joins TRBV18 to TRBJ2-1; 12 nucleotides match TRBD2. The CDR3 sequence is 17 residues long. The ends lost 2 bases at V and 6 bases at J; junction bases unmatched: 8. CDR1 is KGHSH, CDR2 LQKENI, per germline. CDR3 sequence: CASSPRLAGVSGNEQFF. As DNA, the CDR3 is TGTGCCAGCTCACCAAGACTAGCGGGAGTGTCGGGCAATGAGCAGTTCTTC.

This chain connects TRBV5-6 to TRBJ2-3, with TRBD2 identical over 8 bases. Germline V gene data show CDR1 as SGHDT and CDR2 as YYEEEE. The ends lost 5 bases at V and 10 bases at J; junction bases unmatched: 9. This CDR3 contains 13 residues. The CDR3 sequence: CASSFGSGRAQYF. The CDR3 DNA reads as TGTGCCAGCAGTTTTGGAAGCGGGAGAGCGCAGTATTTT.

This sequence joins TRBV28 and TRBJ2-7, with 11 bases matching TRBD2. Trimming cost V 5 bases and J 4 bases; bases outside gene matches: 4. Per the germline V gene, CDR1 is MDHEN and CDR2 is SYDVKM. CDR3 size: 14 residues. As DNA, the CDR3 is TGTGCCAGCAGTACTAGCGGGAGAAGGTACGAGCAGTACTTC. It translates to CASSTSGRRYEQYF. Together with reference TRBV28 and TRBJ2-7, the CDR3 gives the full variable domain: DVKVTQSSRYLVKRTGEKVFLECVQDMDHENMFWYRQDPGLGLRLIYFSYDVKMKEKGDIPEGYSVSREKKERFSLILESASTNQTSMYLCASSTSGRRYEQYFGPGTRLTVT.

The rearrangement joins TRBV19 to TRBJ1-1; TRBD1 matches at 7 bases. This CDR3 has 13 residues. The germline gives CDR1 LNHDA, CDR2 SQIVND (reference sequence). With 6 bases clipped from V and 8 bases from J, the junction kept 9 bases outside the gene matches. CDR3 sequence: CASSIHRGLEAFF. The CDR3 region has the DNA TGTGCCAGTAGCATCCACAGGGGACTGGAAGCTTTCTTT.

As DNA, the CDR3 is TGCAGCGTTGGAGGTTACGGGGGTCAGAGTGAAAAACTGTTTTTT. Its protein is CSVGGYGGQSEKLFF. V and J are TRBV29-1 and TRBJ1-4; tentatively, D is TRBD1 (5 bases). CDR1 SQVTM and CDR2 ANQGSEA come from the germline V gene. This CDR3 comprises 15 residues. V was clipped by 4 bases and J by 7 bases, with 19 bases between them.

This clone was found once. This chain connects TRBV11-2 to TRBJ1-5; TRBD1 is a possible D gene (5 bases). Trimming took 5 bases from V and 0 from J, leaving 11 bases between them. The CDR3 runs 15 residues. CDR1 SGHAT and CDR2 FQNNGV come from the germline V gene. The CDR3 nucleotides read TGTGCCAGCAGCACTCTTACAGGTAGCAATCAGCCCCAGCATTTT. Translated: CASSTLTGSNQPQHF.

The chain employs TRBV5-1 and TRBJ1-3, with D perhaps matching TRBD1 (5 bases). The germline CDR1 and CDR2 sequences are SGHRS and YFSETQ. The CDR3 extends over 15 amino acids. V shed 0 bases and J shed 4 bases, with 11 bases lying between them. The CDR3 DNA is TGCGCCAGCAGCTTGGGTGCCAGGGAAGGAAACACCATATATTTT. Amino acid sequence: CASSLGAREGNTIYF.

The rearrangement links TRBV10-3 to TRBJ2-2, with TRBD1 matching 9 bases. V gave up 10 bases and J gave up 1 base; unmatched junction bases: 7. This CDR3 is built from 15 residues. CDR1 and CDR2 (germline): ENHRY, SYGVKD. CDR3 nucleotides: TGTGCCACCTGGGACAGGGACGTGAACACCGGGGAGCTGTTTTTT. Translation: CATWDRDVNTGELFF.

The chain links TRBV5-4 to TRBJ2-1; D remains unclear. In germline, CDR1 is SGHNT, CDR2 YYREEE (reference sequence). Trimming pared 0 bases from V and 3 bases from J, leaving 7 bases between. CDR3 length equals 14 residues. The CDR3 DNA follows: TGTGCCAGCAGCTTGGGTAGTCACTACAATGAGCAGTTCTTC. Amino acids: CASSLGSHYNEQFF. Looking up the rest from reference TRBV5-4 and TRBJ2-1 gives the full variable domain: ETGVTQSPTHLIKTRGQQVTLRCSSQSGHNTVSWYQQALGQGPQFIFQYYREEENGRGNFPPRFSGLQFPNYSSELNVNALELDDSALYLCASSLGSHYNEQFFGPGTRLTVL.

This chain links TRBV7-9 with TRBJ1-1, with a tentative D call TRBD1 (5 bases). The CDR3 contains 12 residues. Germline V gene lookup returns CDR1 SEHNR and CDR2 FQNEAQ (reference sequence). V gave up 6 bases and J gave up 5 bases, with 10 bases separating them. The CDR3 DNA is TGTGCCAGCAGTGGCAGGGCGACTGAAGCTTTCTTT. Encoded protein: CASSGRATEAFF.

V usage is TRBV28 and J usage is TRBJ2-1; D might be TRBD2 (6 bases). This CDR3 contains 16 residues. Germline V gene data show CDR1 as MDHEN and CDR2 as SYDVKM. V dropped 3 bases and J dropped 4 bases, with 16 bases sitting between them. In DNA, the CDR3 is TGTGCCAGCAGTTTGTTTGGGAGCGGGCTTTACAATGAGCAGTTCTTC. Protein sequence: CASSLFGSGLYNEQFF.

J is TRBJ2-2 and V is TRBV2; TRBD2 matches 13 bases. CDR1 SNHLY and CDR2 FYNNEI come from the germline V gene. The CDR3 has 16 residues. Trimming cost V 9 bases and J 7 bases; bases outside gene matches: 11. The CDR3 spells CARRDKLAGGVGELFF. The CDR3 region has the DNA TGTGCCAGAAGGGACAAACTAGCGGGAGGGGTCGGGGAGCTGTTTTTT.

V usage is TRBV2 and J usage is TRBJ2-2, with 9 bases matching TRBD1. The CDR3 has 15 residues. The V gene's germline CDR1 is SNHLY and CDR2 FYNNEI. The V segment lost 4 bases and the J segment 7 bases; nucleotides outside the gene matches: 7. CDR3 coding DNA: TGTGCCAGCAGTGCACGAACAGGGGGCGGCGGGGAGCTGTTTTTT. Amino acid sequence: CASSARTGGGGELFF.

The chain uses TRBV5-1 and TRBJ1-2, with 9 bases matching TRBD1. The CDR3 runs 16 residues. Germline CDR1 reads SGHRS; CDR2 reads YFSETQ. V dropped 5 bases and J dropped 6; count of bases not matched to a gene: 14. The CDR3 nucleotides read TGCGCCAGCAGGGATCACTGGGACAGGGTATCGAATGGCTACACCTTC. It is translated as CASRDHWDRVSNGYTF.

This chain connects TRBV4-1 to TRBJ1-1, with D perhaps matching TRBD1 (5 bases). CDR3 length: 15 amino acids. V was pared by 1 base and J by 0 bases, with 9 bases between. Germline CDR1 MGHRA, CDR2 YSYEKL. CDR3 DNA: TGCGCCAGCAGCCAAGTCCCCAGGGTGAACACTGAAGCTTTCTTT. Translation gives CASSQVPRVNTEAFF.

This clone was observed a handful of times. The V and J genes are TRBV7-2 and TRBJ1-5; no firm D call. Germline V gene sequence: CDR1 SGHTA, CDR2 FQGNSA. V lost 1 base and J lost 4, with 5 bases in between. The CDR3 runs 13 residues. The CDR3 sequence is CASSLGRNQPQHF. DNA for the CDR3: TGTGCCAGCAGCTTAGGCAGAAATCAGCCCCAGCATTTT.

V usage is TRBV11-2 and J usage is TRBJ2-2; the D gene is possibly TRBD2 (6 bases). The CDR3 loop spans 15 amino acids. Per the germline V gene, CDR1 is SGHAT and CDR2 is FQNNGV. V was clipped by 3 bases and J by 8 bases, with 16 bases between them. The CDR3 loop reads CASSFRLGVDGELFF. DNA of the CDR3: TGTGCCAGCAGCTTCCGACTAGGGGTCGATGGGGAGCTGTTTTTT.

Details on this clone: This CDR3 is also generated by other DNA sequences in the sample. The CDR3 reads CASSVGLAASTDTQYF. For the CDR3, the DNA is TGTGCCAGCAGCGTAGGGCTAGCAGCTAGCACAGATACGCAGTATTTT. This chain connects TRBV9 to TRBJ2-3; D might be TRBD2 (5 bases). Looked up from germline, CDR1 is SGDLS and CDR2 is YYNGEE. Trimming stripped 0 bases from V and 0 bases from J, with 11 bases between. This CDR3 comprises 16 residues.

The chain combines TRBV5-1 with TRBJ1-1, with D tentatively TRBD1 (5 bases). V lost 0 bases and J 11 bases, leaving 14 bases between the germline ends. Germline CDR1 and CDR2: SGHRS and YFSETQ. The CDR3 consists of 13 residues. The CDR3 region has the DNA TGCGCCAGCAGCTTGGATCCAGGGCCTGGGGCTTTCTTT. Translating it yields CASSLDPGPGAFF.

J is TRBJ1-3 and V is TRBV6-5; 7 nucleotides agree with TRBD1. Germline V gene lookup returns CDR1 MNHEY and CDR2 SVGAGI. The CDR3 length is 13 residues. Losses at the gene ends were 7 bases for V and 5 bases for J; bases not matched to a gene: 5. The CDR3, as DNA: TGTGCCAGCATCCCCAGGGGGAGAAACACCATATATTTT. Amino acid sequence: CASIPRGRNTIYF.

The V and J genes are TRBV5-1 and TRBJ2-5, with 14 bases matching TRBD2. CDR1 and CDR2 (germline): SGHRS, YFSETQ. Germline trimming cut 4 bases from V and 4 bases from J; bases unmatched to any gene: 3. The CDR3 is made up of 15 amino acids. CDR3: CASSRGTSGRETQYF. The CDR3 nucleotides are TGCGCCAGCAGCCGCGGGACTAGCGGGAGAGAGACCCAGTACTTC.

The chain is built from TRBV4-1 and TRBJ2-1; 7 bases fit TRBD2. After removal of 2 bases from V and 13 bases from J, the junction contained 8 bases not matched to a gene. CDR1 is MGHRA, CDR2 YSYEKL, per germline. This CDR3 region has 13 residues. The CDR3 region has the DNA TGCGCCAGCAGCCAAATTGGAAGCGGGATTCAGTTCTTC. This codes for CASSQIGSGIQFF.

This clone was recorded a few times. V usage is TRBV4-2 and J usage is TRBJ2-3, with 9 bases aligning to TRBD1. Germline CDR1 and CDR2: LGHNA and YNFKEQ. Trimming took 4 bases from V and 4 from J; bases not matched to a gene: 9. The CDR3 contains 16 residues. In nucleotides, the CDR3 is TGTGCCAGCAGCCTCCCTGTAGGGACAGGGTCAGATACGCAGTATTTT. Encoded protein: CASSLPVGTGSDTQYF.

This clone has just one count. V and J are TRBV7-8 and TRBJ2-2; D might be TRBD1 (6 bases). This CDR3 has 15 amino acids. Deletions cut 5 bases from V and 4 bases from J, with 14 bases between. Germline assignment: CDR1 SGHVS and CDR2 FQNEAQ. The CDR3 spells CASSPQGSGTGELFF. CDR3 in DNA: TGTGCCAGCAGCCCGCAGGGGAGCGGCACCGGGGAGCTGTTTTTT. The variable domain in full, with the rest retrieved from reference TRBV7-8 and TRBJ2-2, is GAGVSQSPRYKVAKRGQDVALRCDPISGHVSLFWYQQALGQGPEFLTYFQNEAQLDKSGLPSDRFFAERPEGSVSTLKIQRTQQEDSAVYLCASSPQGSGTGELFFGEGSRLTVL.

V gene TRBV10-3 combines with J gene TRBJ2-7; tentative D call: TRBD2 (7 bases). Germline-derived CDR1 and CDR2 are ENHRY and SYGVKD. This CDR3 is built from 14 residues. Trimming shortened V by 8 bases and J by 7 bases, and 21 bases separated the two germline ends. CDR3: CAIQIQGMGGEQYF. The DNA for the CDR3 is TGTGCCATCCAGATACAGGGAATGGGGGGGGAGCAGTACTTC.

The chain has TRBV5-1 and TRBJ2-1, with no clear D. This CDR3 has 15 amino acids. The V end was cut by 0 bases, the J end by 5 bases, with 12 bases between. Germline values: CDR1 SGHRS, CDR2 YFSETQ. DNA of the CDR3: TGCGCCAGCAGCTTGGGCTTGGGCCAGAACAATGAGCAGTTCTTC. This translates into CASSLGLGQNNEQFF.